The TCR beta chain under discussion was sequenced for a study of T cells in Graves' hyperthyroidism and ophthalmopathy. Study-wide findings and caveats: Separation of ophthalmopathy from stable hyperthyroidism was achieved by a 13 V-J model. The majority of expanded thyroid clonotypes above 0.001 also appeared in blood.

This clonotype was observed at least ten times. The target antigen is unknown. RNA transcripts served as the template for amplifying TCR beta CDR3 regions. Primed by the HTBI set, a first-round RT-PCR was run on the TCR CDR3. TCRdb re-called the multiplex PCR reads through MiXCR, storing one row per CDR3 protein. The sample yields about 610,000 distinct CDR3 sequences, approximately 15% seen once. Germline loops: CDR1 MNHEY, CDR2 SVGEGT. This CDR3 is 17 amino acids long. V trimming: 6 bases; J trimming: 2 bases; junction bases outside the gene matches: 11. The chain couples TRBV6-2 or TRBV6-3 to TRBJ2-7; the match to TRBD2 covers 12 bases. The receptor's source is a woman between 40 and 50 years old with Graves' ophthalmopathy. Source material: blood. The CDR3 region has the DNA TGTGCCAGCAGACCAACTAGCGGGAGGTACCCTACCTACGAGCAGTACTTC. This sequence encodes CASRPTSGRYPTYEQYF.